Below are 23 T cell receptor beta chains sequenced from a single sample in a study of shared clonotypes between healthy human individuals. TCRdb keeps only in-frame clones here, not all; method: immunoSEQ multiplex PCR. The sample includes a few million clones, approximately 95% seen only once; the top ten take around 0.4%. Source material: naive CD4+ T cells from PBMCs. The sample's subset: CD45RA+ positively selected. The receptors were sampled from a man younger than 30 in good health. Some clones in this sample may be carry-over from other donors' samples.

This rearrangement joins TRBV11-3 to TRBJ2-1; no clear D gene. The CDR3 runs 15 residues. Germline assignment: CDR1 SGHNT and CDR2 YENEEA. V was clipped by 1 base and J by 3 bases, with 10 bases between them. CDR3 coding DNA: TGTGCCAGCAGCTTAGCGGGTACGGGCTACAATGAGCAGTTCTTC. It codes for CASSLAGTGYNEQFF.

The genes are TRBV7-2 and TRBJ2-1; TRBD1 agrees at 8 bases. V was clipped by 5 bases and J by 4 bases; unmatched bases: 7. Germline V gene lookup returns CDR1 SGHTA and CDR2 FQGNSA. CDR3 length equals 15 residues. The CDR3 DNA reads TGTGCCAGCAGCCGCAGGACAGGGATATACAATGAGCAGTTCTTC. Its protein is CASSRRTGIYNEQFF. Filled out from reference TRBV7-2 and TRBJ2-1, the complete variable domain reads GAGVSQSPSNKVTEKGKDVELRCDPISGHTALYWYRQSLGQGLEFLIYFQGNSAPDKSGLPSDRFSAERTGGSVSTLTIQRTQQEDSAVYLCASSRRTGIYNEQFFGPGTRLTVL.

The chain is built from TRBV5-8 and TRBJ2-3; tentatively, D is TRBD1 (6 bases). The CDR3 sequence is 16 residues long. V shed 0 bases and J shed 8 bases, with 19 bases lying between them. Germline V lookup: CDR1 SGHTS, CDR2 YDEGEE. The CDR3 DNA reads TGTGCCAGCAGCTTGGTCGGCAGGGGCCAAGCAGGTACGCAGTATTTT. Translated, it gives CASSLVGRGQAGTQYF.

V usage is TRBV5-4 and J usage is TRBJ2-6; TRBD1 or TRBD2 may be the D gene (6 bases each). V gave up 2 bases and J gave up 4 bases, with 13 bases separating them. CDR1 and CDR2 (germline): SGHNT, YYREEE (reference sequence). The CDR3 sequence is 16 residues long. CDR3 bases: TGTGCCAGCAGCTTTGGGGGGCGGTCCGGGGCCAACGTCCTGACTTTC. It specifies CASSFGGRSGANVLTF.

The chain joins TRBV5-1 to TRBJ2-3, with unresolved D. CDR1 SGHRS and CDR2 YFSETQ come from the germline V gene. This CDR3 is 14 amino acids long. Trimming shortened V by 5 bases and J by 3 bases, and 13 bases separated the two germline ends. Here the CDR3 reads CASSQVKVTDTQYF. In DNA form, the CDR3 reads TGCGCCAGCAGTCAGGTCAAAGTTACAGATACGCAGTATTTT.

V usage is TRBV7-8 and J usage is TRBJ2-3; 7 nucleotides line up with TRBD1. Germline V gene data show CDR1 as SGHVS and CDR2 as FQNEAQ. The CDR3 has 16 residues. The V segment lost 1 base and the J segment 3 bases; nucleotides outside the gene matches: 7. The CDR3 sequence is CASSLVLGGGTDTQYF. CDR3 in DNA: TGTGCCAGCAGCTTAGTTTTAGGGGGCGGGACAGATACGCAGTATTTT.

This clone is a singleton in its sample. This sequence joins TRBV18 and TRBJ2-1, with 9 bases lining up with TRBD2. V shed 6 bases, J shed 10 bases, and the junction held 7 bases outside the gene matches. From germline, CDR1 is KGHSH and CDR2 LQKENI. This CDR3 is 13 amino acids long. The CDR3 sequence is CASSLLTSGEQFF. The DNA of the CDR3 is TGTGCCAGCTCGCTCCTCACTAGCGGGGAGCAGTTCTTC.

This chain uses TRBV4-3 with TRBJ2-2; 8 bases map to TRBD1. In germline, CDR1 is LGHNA, CDR2 YSLEER. Germline trimming cut 2 bases from V and 5 bases from J; bases unmatched to any gene: 10. The CDR3 covers 17 residues. In DNA form, the CDR3 reads TGCGCCAGCAGCCAATACTCTAGACAGGGGATGACCGGGGAGCTGTTTTTT. Its translation: CASSQYSRQGMTGELFF.

This rearrangement joins TRBV9 to TRBJ2-1; 10 positions match TRBD2. Trimming removed 4 bases from V and 7 bases from J; junction bases left unmatched: 8. Per germline, CDR1 SGDLS and CDR2 YYNGEE. This CDR3 spans 15 amino acids. CDR3 sequence: CASSWAGTSENEQFF. The CDR3 DNA sequence: TGTGCCAGCAGCTGGGCCGGGACTAGCGAGAATGAGCAGTTCTTC.

The chain links TRBV7-8 to TRBJ2-7; perhaps TRBD2 as D (5 bases). The CDR3 length is 17 residues. Germline lookup yields CDR1 SGHVS and CDR2 FQNEAQ. Trimming left V 5 bases short and J 1 base short, with 21 bases between. The CDR3 loop is CASSPPLHERTSYEQYF. The CDR3, as DNA: TGTGCCAGCAGCCCCCCCCTCCATGAGCGGACTTCCTACGAGCAGTACTTC. The variable domain in full, with the rest retrieved from reference TRBV7-8 and TRBJ2-7, is GAGVSQSPRYKVAKRGQDVALRCDPISGHVSLFWYQQALGQGPEFLTYFQNEAQLDKSGLPSDRFFAERPEGSVSTLKIQRTQQEDSAVYLCASSPPLHERTSYEQYFGPGTRLTVT.

This chain connects TRBV9 to TRBJ2-2; D is perhaps TRBD1 (6 bases). V shed 0 bases and J shed 3 bases, with 9 bases lying between them. The length of the CDR3 is 15 residues. The germline V gene encodes CDR1 SGDLS and CDR2 YYNGEE. The CDR3 loop reads CASSVEQGDTGELFF. The CDR3 DNA is TGTGCCAGCAGCGTAGAACAGGGTGACACCGGGGAGCTGTTTTTT. The whole variable domain, filled in from reference TRBV9 and TRBJ2-2, reads DSGVTQTPKHLITATGQRVTLRCSPRSGDLSVYWYQQSLDQGLQFLIQYYNGEERAKGNILERFSAQQFPDLHSELNLSSLELGDSALYFCASSVEQGDTGELFFGEGSRLTVL.

This chain links TRBV9 with TRBJ2-1, with TRBD1 matching over 9 bases. The CDR3 length is 16 residues. V lost 2 bases to trimming and J lost 5 bases; unmatched junction nucleotides: 8. The germline CDR1 and CDR2 sequences are SGDLS and YYNGEE. CDR3 sequence (DNA): TGTGCCAGCAGCGTTGGGGACAGGGAAGGTAACAATGAGCAGTTCTTC. Translated, it gives CASSVGDREGNNEQFF.

About this clone itself: Additional DNA sequences in this sample encode the identical CDR3. The gene calls are TRBV28 and TRBJ2-3; unclear D gene. CDR3 size: 12 residues. CDR1 and CDR2 from the germline V gene are MDHEN and SYDVKM. Trimming left V 6 bases short and J 3 bases short, with 7 bases between. The CDR3 region is CASSSTTDTQYF. CDR3 in DNA: TGTGCCAGCAGCTCTACGACAGATACGCAGTATTTT.

The chain has TRBV7-9 and TRBJ2-1; a weak D match, TRBD2 (6 bases). V lost 5 bases, J lost 3 bases, and 17 bases lay in between. Germline CDR1 reads SEHNR; CDR2 reads FQNEAQ (reference sequence). The CDR3 covers 16 residues. This CDR3 is CASSPFLAEFYNEQFF. Here the CDR3 DNA reads TGTGCCAGCAGCCCTTTTTTAGCGGAGTTCTACAATGAGCAGTTCTTC. Based on the CDR3 plus reference TRBV7-9 and TRBJ2-1, the full variable domain is DTGVSQNPRHKITKRGQNVTFRCDPISEHNRLYWYRQTLGQGPEFLTYFQNEAQLEKSRLLSDRFSAERPKGSFSTLEIQRTEQGDSAMYLCASSPFLAEFYNEQFFGPGTRLTVL.

The genes are TRBV30 and TRBJ2-2; TRBD2 agrees at 14 bases. The CDR3 length is 16 residues. From germline, CDR1 is GTSNPN and CDR2 SVGIG (reference sequence). V was clipped by 5 bases and J by 4 bases; unmatched bases: 6. This chain's CDR3 is CAWGGLAGVRTGELFF. The CDR3 region has the DNA TGTGCCTGGGGGGGACTAGCGGGAGTCCGCACCGGGGAGCTGTTTTTT.

This chain uses TRBV19 with TRBJ1-4, with 8 bases matching TRBD1. The CDR3 spans 15 residues. Trimming at V came to 5 bases and at J to 7 bases, leaving 9 bases not matched to a gene. Germline values: CDR1 LNHDA, CDR2 SQIVND (reference sequence). The CDR3 region has the DNA TGTGCCAGTAGTCCCCAGGGGGCTTGGGGTGAAAAACTGTTTTTT. Its protein is CASSPQGAWGEKLFF.

The chain has TRBV5-1 and TRBJ2-3; 7 nucleotides align to TRBD1. The CDR3 has 15 residues. Germline loops: CDR1 SGHRS, CDR2 YFSETQ. V gave up 0 bases and J gave up 5 bases; unmatched junction bases: 6. In nucleotides, the CDR3 is TGCGCCAGCAGCTTGGCCGGGACAGCCGGAGATACGCAGTATTTT. It is translated as CASSLAGTAGDTQYF.

The count of this clone is one. The rearrangement links TRBV9 to TRBJ2-7; 9 bases map to TRBD1. CDR1 and CDR2 from the germline V gene are SGDLS and YYNGEE. The CDR3 has 15 residues. With V trimmed by 1 base and J by 5 bases, 7 bases remained unmatched. CDR3 nucleotide sequence: TGTGCCAGCAGCGTAAGCAGGACAGGGGCGGACGAGCAGTACTTC. Amino acid sequence: CASSVSRTGADEQYF.

The chain's CDR3 is CASRGNVAARSGNTIYF. For the CDR3, the DNA is TGTGCCAGCAGGGGGAATGTGGCAGCGAGGAGCGGAAACACCATATATTTT. The gene calls are TRBV7-2 and TRBJ1-3; D not certain. V was pared by 6 bases and J by 4 bases, with 22 bases between. The CDR3 spans 17 residues. Germline V gene lookup returns CDR1 SGHTA and CDR2 FQGNSA.

The V and J genes are TRBV7-9 and TRBJ2-3; TRBD2 aligns across 12 bases. V dropped 2 bases and J dropped 3; count of bases not matched to a gene: 6. Looked up from germline, CDR1 is SEHNR and CDR2 is FQNEAQ (reference sequence). CDR3 length equals 17 residues. CDR3 sequence: CASSLIASGRGTDTQYF. CDR3 DNA: TGTGCCAGCAGCTTAATTGCTAGCGGGAGGGGAACAGATACGCAGTATTTT. Together with reference TRBV7-9 and TRBJ2-3, the CDR3 gives the full variable domain: DTGVSQNPRHKITKRGQNVTFRCDPISEHNRLYWYRQTLGQGPEFLTYFQNEAQLEKSRLLSDRFSAERPKGSFSTLEIQRTEQGDSAMYLCASSLIASGRGTDTQYFGPGTRLTVL.

This clone appeared a few times. This sequence joins TRBV5-4 and TRBJ1-4; D unresolved. The V end lost 3 bases, the J end lost 13 bases, and 22 bases lay between the germline ends. The CDR3 contains 15 residues. Germline V gene lookup returns CDR1 SGHNT and CDR2 YYREEE (reference sequence). The CDR3 DNA reads TGTGCCAGCAGCTCAGGAGGGCAGGCCCCCGAGGGACTGTTTTTT. Its protein product is CASSSGGQAPEGLFF.

This rearrangement joins TRBV11-2 to TRBJ2-5, with D unresolved. The V end lost 4 bases, the J end lost 1 base, and 10 bases lay between the germline ends. CDR3 length: 14 amino acids. Germline V gene lookup returns CDR1 SGHAT and CDR2 FQNNGV. Here the CDR3 reads CASSSLGRQETQYF. DNA of the CDR3: TGTGCCAGCAGCTCCCTAGGGCGCCAAGAGACCCAGTACTTC.

V is TRBV7-2 and J is TRBJ1-1, with D perhaps matching TRBD1 (5 bases). The CDR3 extends over 13 amino acids. CDR1 is SGHTA and CDR2 is FQGNSA in the germline V gene. V lost 5 bases to trimming and J lost 3 bases, with 10 bases between them. CDR3 nucleotides: TGTGCCAGCAGCCTCCGGGACCACACTGAAGCTTTCTTT. This gives the protein CASSLRDHTEAFF.